This T cell receptor (beta chain) was identified during a study of graft-versus-host responses after intestinal transplantation. Study background: Transplants were multivisceral, liver-intestinal, or isolated intestinal. Every recipient underwent anti-thymocyte globulin induction, then tacrolimus and steroids for two to four years.

Whole-study findings and limits: High graft-versus-host to host-versus-graft clonal ratios were found in allografts of patients who had graft-donor T cell macrochimerism. Recipient marrow held GvH clones, some first seen in ileum or blood.

This clone has a single count. The antigen remains undetermined. Germline V lookup: CDR1 SEHNR, CDR2 FQNEAQ (reference sequence). This CDR3 spans 12 amino acids. V gave up 3 bases and J gave up 6 bases, with 9 bases separating them. The table came from immunoSEQ multiplex PCR; TCRdb's copy has only in-frame clones and leaves some out. The sample carries roughly 100,000 clones, over 75% recorded once. The source material was unstimulated CD4+ T cells sorted from spleen or lymph node cells, sampled before intestinal transplant. The receptor comes from a human donor who received an intestinal transplant. The chain combines TRBV7-9 with TRBJ2-7; D is unresolved. The CDR3 DNA reads TGTGCCAGCAGCTTTGATCCGACCGAGCAGTACTTC. Translation gives CASSFDPTEQYF.